This TCR beta chain originates from a study of T cell responses to AZD1222 COVID-19 vaccine. Study context: Second doses were pooled across both intervals (about 4 or about 12 weeks).

Sequencing was performed with immunoSEQ multiplex PCR; in TCRdb, only in-frame clones are kept and a portion is missing. The repertoire holds fewer than 120,000 clones, with approximately 90% as singletons. Study-level findings and limits: Spike-specific TCR breadth and depth went up after people got two AZD1222 doses.

Concerning this clone itself: Its target is not known.

Germline V gene sequence: CDR1 SGHNT, CDR2 YYREEE (reference sequence). The CDR3 covers 15 residues. With V trimmed by 4 bases and J by 5 bases, 5 bases remained unmatched. The source material was peripheral blood, sampled on day 0 of AZD1222 vaccination. The receptor's source is an adult in good health. The chain carries TRBV5-4 and TRBJ2-1; 11 positions match TRBD1. DNA for the CDR3: TGTGCCAGCAGCCCCGGACAGGGGGCGCACAATGAGCAGTTCTTC. Its translation: CASSPGQGAHNEQFF. The variable domain in full, with the rest retrieved from reference TRBV5-4 and TRBJ2-1, is ETGVTQSPTHLIKTRGQQVTLRCSSQSGHNTVSWYQQALGQGPQFIFQYYREEENGRGNFPPRFSGLQFPNYSSELNVNALELDDSALYLCASSPGQGAHNEQFFGPGTRLTVL.